Below, 16 T cell receptor beta chains from the same sample are listed, as sequenced in a study of T cell clonality in common variable immunodeficiency. Their antigens are not known. Points from the study as a whole: Reportedly, TCR beta sequences from common variable immunodeficiency showed fewer deletions and N-nucleotide insertions.

Assay used: immunoSEQ multiplex PCR; TCRdb lists only in-frame clones, some missing. This sample has 25,000 to 35,000 clones, each found more than once. The sequenced sample consisted of peripheral blood mononuclear cells. Receptors originate from a human donor with common variable immunodeficiency.

The table lists this clone with many counts. The CDR3 is cut off 3 residues early in the read; its end comes from the germline J gene. The chain joins TRBV6-4 to TRBJ2-1; 10 nucleotides align to TRBD2. The CDR3 sequence is 16 residues long. V was pared by 3 bases and J by 5 bases, with 7 bases of the junction left unmatched. Per germline, CDR1 MRHNA and CDR2 SNTAGT. The CDR3 region is CASSESSGSSHNEQFF. The covered CDR3 bases are TGTGCCAGCAGTGAGTCTAGCGGGAGTTCCCACAATGAG.

The table lists this clone with many counts. From the germline J gene comes the end of the CDR3, since the read stops 3 residues before it. The V call is TRBV7-3, the J call TRBJ2-6; a weak D match, TRBD1 (5 bases). The CDR3 is 15 amino acids. Per the germline V gene, CDR1 is SGHTA and CDR2 is FQGTGA. Trimming shortened V by 2 bases and J by 2 bases, and 7 bases separated the two germline ends. The sequenced CDR3 bases are TGTGCCAGCAGCTTACTAGGGGCTGGGGCCAACGTC. Its translation: CASSLLGAGANV. The entire CDR3 protein is CASSLLGAGANVLTF. The full variable domain, its missing parts supplied by reference TRBV7-3 and TRBJ2-6, is GAGVSQTPSNKVTEKGKYVELRCDPISGHTALYWYRQSLGQGPEFLIYFQGTGAADDSGLPNDRFFAVRPEGSVSTLKIQRTERGDSAVYLCASSLLGAGANVLTFGAGSRLTVL.

This clone was detected many times. The observed sequence ends 3 residues before the CDR3 terminus, with the missing tail filled in from the germline J gene. V gene TRBV5-4 combines with J gene TRBJ1-6; 9 bases are a match to TRBD1. V shed 6 bases, J shed 4 bases, and the junction held 2 bases outside the gene matches. Per germline, CDR1 SGHNT and CDR2 YYREEE (reference sequence). The CDR3 has 14 residues. Incomplete CDR3 DNA: TGTGCCAGCAAGACAGGGGGGTATAATTCACCC. As protein: CASKTGGYNSP. The CDR3 reads in full as CASKTGGYNSPLHF.

This clone was seen ten or more times. The sequenced part of the CDR3 DNA is TGTGCCAGCAGCCTACAGGGGCCATCCTACGAG. This encodes CASSLQGPSYE. The entire CDR3 sequence reads CASSLQGPSYEQYF. The genes are TRBV7-9 and TRBJ2-7; 7 bases match TRBD1. The CDR3 end lies 3 residues beyond the end of the read and is filled in from the germline J gene. The trim removed 5 bases at V and 1 base at J, leaving 5 bases unmatched. The germline V gene has CDR1 SEHNR and CDR2 FQNEAQ (reference sequence). This CDR3 region has 14 residues.

Of note for this clone: Sequencing ends 3 residues short of the CDR3 end; the germline J gene provides the rest. The chain carries TRBV20-1 and TRBJ2-7, with 8 positions matching TRBD2. Germline-derived CDR1 and CDR2 are DFQATT and SNEGSKA (reference sequence). This CDR3 is 15 amino acids long. With V trimmed by 2 bases and J by 5 bases, 11 bases remained unmatched. The chain's CDR3 is CSARFSGTSSNEQYF. Partial CDR3 DNA: TGCAGTGCTAGATTTTCCGGGACTAGTTCCAACGAG.

Concerning this clone: Read coverage stops 3 residues before the CDR3 terminus; the germline J gene supplies the remainder. This sequence joins TRBV6-1 and TRBJ2-1; 11 positions match TRBD2. CDR1 is MNHNS, CDR2 SASEGT, per germline. With 2 bases clipped from V and 5 bases from J, the junction kept 14 bases outside the gene matches. This CDR3 contains 19 residues. The CDR3 protein is CASSEIQRRFSGRDNEQFF. The sequenced part of the CDR3 DNA is TGTGCCAGCAGTGAAATACAGCGAAGGTTTAGCGGGAGGGACAATGAG.

At least ten counts were recorded for this clone. Read coverage stops 3 residues before the CDR3 terminus; the germline J gene supplies the remainder. The genes are TRBV20-1 and TRBJ2-4; TRBD2 is a possible D gene (5 bases). Trimming stripped 3 bases from V and 0 bases from J, with 9 bases between. This CDR3 has 14 amino acids. Per the germline V gene, CDR1 is DFQATT and CDR2 is SNEGSKA (reference sequence). CDR3 bases read: TGCAGTGCTAGTCCTGGACTAGCCAAAAACATT. Translating it yields CSASPGLAKNI. The complete CDR3 reads CSASPGLAKNIQYF.

This clone was counted ten times or more. Read sequence stops 3 residues before the CDR3 end, and the germline J gene provides the missing end. This chain connects TRBV18 to TRBJ2-3; 8 bases map to TRBD2. Germline CDR1 KGHSH, CDR2 LQKENI. This CDR3 contains 15 residues. The V gene end was trimmed by 6 bases and the J gene end by 0 bases; junction bases not matched to a gene: 5. CDR3 sequence reads: CASSLAGPSTDTQYF. Partial CDR3 DNA: TGTGCCAGCTCCTTAGCGGGGCCTAGCACAGATACG.

In its sample, this clone was seen many times. Read sequence stops 3 residues before the CDR3 end, and the germline J gene provides the missing end. V gene TRBV7-2 combines with J gene TRBJ1-2; D is undetermined. The V end was cut by 1 base, the J end by 3 bases, with 6 bases between. CDR3 size: 13 residues. Germline V CDR1 and CDR2: SGHTA, FQGNSA. CDR3 loop: CASSLGVDYGYTF. The covered CDR3 bases are TGTGCCAGCAGCTTAGGCGTCGACTATGGC. Variable domain in full (rest from reference TRBV7-2 and TRBJ1-2): GAGVSQSPSNKVTEKGKDVELRCDPISGHTALYWYRQSLGQGLEFLIYFQGNSAPDKSGLPSDRFSAERTGGSVSTLTIQRTQQEDSAVYLCASSLGVDYGYTFGSGTRLTVV.

This clone was detected ten times or more. The read terminates 3 residues before the CDR3 end, so the remaining end is supplied by the germline J gene. The rearrangement uses TRBV5-1 and TRBJ2-2; 9 nucleotides match TRBD1. The CDR3 is 15 amino acids. V was clipped by 4 bases and J by 4 bases; unmatched bases: 5. The germline V gene encodes CDR1 SGHRS and CDR2 YFSETQ. CDR3 DNA, as far as it was read: TGCGCCAGCAGCGGGGGACAGGGTGGCACCGGGGAG. This gives the protein CASSGGQGGTGE. The entire CDR3 protein reads CASSGGQGGTGELFF. The variable domain in full, with the rest retrieved from reference TRBV5-1 and TRBJ2-2, is KAGVTQTPRYLIKTRGQQVTLSCSPISGHRSVSWYQQTPGQGLQFLFEYFSETQRNKGNFPGRFSGRQFSNSRSEMNVSTLELGDSALYLCASSGGQGGTGELFFGEGSRLTVL.

Regarding this clone: The read ends 3 residues shy of where the CDR3 ends; the end is completed using the germline J gene. The J gene is TRBJ2-7, the V gene TRBV6-2 or TRBV6-3; 9 bases fit TRBD1. The CDR3 covers 15 residues. CDR1 and CDR2 (germline): MNHEY, SVGEGT. Trimming removed 5 bases from V and 2 bases from J; junction bases left unmatched: 7. CDR3: CASSEPGTGTYEQYF. The CDR3 bases that were read are TGTGCCAGCAGTGAGCCCGGGACAGGGACCTACGAG.

About this clone itself: Coverage ceases 3 residues before the CDR3 finishes, and the germline J gene fills in the end. This rearrangement joins TRBV5-1 to TRBJ1-2; possible D gene TRBD1, 5 bases. The CDR3 sequence is 13 residues long. CDR1 and CDR2 (germline): SGHRS, YFSETQ. The V gene lost 2 bases and the J gene lost 2 bases, with 7 bases spanning the gap. CDR3 bases read: TGCGCCAGCAGCTTTGGACAAAACTATGGC. It codes for CASSFGQNYG. The CDR3 as a whole reads CASSFGQNYGYTF.

This clone was counted between two and nine times. The CDR3 extends 3 residues past the end of the read, so its final part is completed from the germline J gene. This chain links TRBV13 with TRBJ1-2, with 9 nucleotides matching TRBD1. Germline lookup yields CDR1 PRHDT and CDR2 FYEKMQ (reference sequence). The CDR3 totals 13 residues. CDR3 sequence: CASSPDRGPLYTF. CDR3 DNA, as far as it was read: TGTGCCAGCAGCCCGGACAGGGGCCCCCTT.

This clone was counted ten times or more. The CDR3 goes on 3 residues after the read ends, and that part is filled in from the germline J gene. The chain joins TRBV29-1 to TRBJ2-3, with D uncertain. Trimming stripped 6 bases from V and 0 bases from J, with 4 bases between. The CDR3 has 11 amino acids. CDR1 and CDR2 from the germline V gene are SQVTM and ANQGSEA. CDR3 protein: CSVGSTDTQYF. The CDR3 bases that were read are TGCAGCGTCGGGAGCACAGATACG.

This clone was found many times. The CDR3 is cut off 3 residues early in the read; its end comes from the germline J gene. The chain employs TRBV19 and TRBJ1-1, with 8 bases identical to TRBD1. Trimming took 2 bases from V and 0 from J; bases not matched to a gene: 5. Per the germline V gene, CDR1 is LNHDA and CDR2 is SQIVND (reference sequence). The CDR3 is 16 amino acids. CDR3 DNA (partial): TGTGCCAGTAGTATAAACGGACAGGGCATGAACACTGAA. It is translated as CASSINGQGMNTE. In full, the CDR3 reads CASSINGQGMNTEAFF.

This clone turned up a few times. The CDR3 is cut off 3 residues early in the read; its end comes from the germline J gene. The chain couples TRBV20-1 to TRBJ2-7; 9 bases line up with TRBD2. There are 14 residues in the CDR3. Germline CDR1 and CDR2: DFQATT and SNEGSKA (reference sequence). J gave up 3 bases and V 0 bases, and 3 bases lay outside the gene matches. The covered CDR3 bases are TGCAGTGCTAGAGAGCGGGAGGGCAGCTACGAG. The encoded protein is CSAREREGSYE. The CDR3 reads in full as CSAREREGSYEQYF.